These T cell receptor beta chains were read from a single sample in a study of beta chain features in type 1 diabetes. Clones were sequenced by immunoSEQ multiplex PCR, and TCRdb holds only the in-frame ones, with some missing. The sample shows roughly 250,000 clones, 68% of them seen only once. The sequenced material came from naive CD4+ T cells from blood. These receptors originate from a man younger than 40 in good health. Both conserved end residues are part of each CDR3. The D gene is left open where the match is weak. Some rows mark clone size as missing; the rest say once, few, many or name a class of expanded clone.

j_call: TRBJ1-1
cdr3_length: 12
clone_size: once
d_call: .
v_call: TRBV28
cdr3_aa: CASSPLWPEAFF
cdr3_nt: TGTGCCAGCAGTCCCCTGTGGCCTGAAGCTTTCTTT

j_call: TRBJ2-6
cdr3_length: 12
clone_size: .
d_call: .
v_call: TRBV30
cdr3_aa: CAWTAGANVLTF
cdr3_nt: TGTGCCTGGACCGCTGGGGCCAACGTCCTGACTTTC

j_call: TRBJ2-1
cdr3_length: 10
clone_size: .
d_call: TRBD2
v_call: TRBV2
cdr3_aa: CASALAVQFF
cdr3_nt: TGTGCCAGCGCACTAGCGGTTCAGTTCTTC

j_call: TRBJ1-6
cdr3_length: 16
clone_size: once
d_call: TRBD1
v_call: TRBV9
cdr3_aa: CASSVGARGRSLSLHF
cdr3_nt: TGTGCCAGCAGCGTAGGAGCAAGGGGGCGAAGCCTGTCCCTCCACTTT

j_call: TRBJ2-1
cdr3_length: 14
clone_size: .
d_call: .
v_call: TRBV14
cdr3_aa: CASSPSNGYNEQFF
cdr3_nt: TGTGCCAGCAGTCCGTCTAACGGTTACAATGAGCAGTTCTTC

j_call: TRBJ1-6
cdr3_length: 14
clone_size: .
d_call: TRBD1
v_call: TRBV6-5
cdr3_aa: CASRAGTDNSPLHF
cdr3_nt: TGTGCCAGCAGGGCCGGGACAGATAATTCACCCCTCCACTTT

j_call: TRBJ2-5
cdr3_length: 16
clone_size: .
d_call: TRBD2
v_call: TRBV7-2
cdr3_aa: CASSPPSGSVGETQYF
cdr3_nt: TGTGCCAGCAGCCCCCCAAGCGGGAGCGTTGGAGAGACCCAGTACTTC

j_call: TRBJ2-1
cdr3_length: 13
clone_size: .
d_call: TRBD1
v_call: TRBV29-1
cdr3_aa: CSDRDRGLYEQFF
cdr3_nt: TGCAGCGACCGGGACAGGGGGCTTTACGAGCAGTTCTTC

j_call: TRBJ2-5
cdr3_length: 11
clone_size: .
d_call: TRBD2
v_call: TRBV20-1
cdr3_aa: CSAASGETQYF
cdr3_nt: TGCAGCGCCGCTAGCGGGGAGACCCAGTACTTC

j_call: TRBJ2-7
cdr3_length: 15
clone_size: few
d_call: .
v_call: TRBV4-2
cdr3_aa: CASSQENTGRYEQYF
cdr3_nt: TGTGCCAGCAGCCAAGAGAACACAGGGAGGTACGAGCAGTACTTC

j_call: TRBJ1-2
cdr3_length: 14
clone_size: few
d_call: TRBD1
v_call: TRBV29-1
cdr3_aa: CSVERQGRTYGYTF
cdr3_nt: TGCAGCGTGGAGCGACAGGGTAGGACCTATGGCTACACCTTC

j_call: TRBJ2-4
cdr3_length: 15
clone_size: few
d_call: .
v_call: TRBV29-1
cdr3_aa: CSVVQLGSAKNIQYF
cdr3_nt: TGCAGCGTCGTACAATTGGGGTCAGCCAAAAACATTCAGTACTTC

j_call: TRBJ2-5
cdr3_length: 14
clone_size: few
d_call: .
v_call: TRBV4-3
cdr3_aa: CASSQALGLGTQYF
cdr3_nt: TGCGCCAGCAGCCAAGCTCTGGGTTTGGGTACCCAGTACTTC

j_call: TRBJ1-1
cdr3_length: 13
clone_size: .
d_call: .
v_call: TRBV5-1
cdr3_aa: CASSLAANTEAFF
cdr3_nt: TGCGCCAGCAGCTTGGCCGCTAACACTGAAGCTTTCTTT

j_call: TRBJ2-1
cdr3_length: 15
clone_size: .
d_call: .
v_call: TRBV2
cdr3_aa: CASSELGDSYNEQFF
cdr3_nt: TGTGCCAGCAGTGAATTAGGGGACTCCTACAATGAGCAGTTCTTC

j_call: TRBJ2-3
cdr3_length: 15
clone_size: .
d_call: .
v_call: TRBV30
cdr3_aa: CAWSRRTTSTDTQYF
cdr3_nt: TGTGCCTGGAGTCGCAGGACCACTAGCACAGATACGCAGTATTTT

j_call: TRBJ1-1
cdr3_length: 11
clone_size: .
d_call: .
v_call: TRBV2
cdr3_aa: CASREADSAFF
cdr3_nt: TGTGCCAGCAGGGAGGCCGATTCGGCTTTCTTT

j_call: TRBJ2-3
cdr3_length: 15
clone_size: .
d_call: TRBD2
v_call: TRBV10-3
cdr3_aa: CAISAGLAVTDTQYF
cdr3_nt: TGTGCCATCAGTGCGGGACTAGCGGTCACAGATACGCAGTATTTT

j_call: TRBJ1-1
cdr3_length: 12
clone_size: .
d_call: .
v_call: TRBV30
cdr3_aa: CAWSNGNTEAFF
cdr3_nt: TGTGCCTGGAGTAATGGGAACACTGAAGCTTTCTTT

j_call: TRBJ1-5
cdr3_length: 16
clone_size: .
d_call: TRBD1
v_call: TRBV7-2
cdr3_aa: CASSLVERTGDQPQHF
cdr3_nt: TGTGCCAGCAGCTTAGTGGAAAGGACAGGGGATCAGCCCCAGCATTTT

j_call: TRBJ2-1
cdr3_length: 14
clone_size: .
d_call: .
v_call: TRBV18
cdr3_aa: CASSLSTSIDEQFF
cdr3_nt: TGTGCCAGCTCACTATCCACGAGCATCGATGAGCAGTTCTTC

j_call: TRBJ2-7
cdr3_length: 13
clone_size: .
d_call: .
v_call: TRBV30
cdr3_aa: CAWSPTRAVEQYF
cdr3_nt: TGTGCCTGGAGCCCCACCAGGGCTGTCGAGCAGTACTTC

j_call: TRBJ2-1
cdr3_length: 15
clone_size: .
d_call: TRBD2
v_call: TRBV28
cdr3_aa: CASSLAGGPSNEQFF
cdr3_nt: TGTGCCAGCAGTTTGGCGGGAGGGCCCTCGAATGAGCAGTTCTTC

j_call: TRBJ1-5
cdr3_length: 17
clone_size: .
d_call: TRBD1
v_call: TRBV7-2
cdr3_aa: CASSPRDSLGGNQPQHF
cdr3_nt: TGTGCCAGCAGCCCCAGGGACAGCCTAGGGGGCAATCAGCCCCAGCATTTT

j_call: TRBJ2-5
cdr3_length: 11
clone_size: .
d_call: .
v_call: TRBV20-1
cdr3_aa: CSPRDGETQYF
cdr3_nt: TGCAGCCCGCGGGATGGAGAGACCCAGTACTTC

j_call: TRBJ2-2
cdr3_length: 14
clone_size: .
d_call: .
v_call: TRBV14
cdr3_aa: CASSQDDKAGELFF
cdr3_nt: TGTGCCAGCAGCCAAGACGATAAGGCCGGGGAGCTGTTTTTT

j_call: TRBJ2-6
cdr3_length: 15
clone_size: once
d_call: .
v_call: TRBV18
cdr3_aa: CASSPRTSGANVLTF
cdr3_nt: TGTGCCAGCTCACCTCGAACCTCTGGGGCCAACGTCCTGACTTTC

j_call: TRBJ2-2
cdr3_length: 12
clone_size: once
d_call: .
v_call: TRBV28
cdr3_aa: CASSLRTGELFF
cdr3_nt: TGTGCCAGCAGTTTGCGTACCGGGGAGCTGTTTTTT

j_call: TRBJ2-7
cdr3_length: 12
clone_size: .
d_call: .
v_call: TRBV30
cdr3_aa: CAWSVGVGEQYF
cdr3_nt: TGTGCCTGGAGTGTAGGAGTGGGCGAGCAGTACTTC

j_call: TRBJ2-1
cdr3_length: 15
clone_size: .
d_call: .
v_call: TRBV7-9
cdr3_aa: CASSLVAGKSNEQFF
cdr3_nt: TGTGCCAGCAGCTTAGTGGCGGGAAAGTCAAATGAGCAGTTCTTC

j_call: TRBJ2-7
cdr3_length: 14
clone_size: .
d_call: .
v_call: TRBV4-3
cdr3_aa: CASSQDPGVHEQYF
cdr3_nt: TGCGCCAGCAGCCAAGATCCAGGGGTACACGAGCAGTACTTC